This entry features one T cell receptor (beta chain) sequence. Its target antigen remains unknown. Per-base quality was not reported, and no clone a single base away is much larger than it. Taken with the paper, the label for treatment or condition translates to: live attenuated yellow fever vaccine strain. PBMCs were isolated from peripheral blood using a standard Ficoll-Paque protocol. Dynabeads CD4 and CD8 positive selection kits were used to isolate CD4 and CD8 T-cell fractions. RNA was extracted with TriZol from bulk PBMCs, CD4 and CD8 fractions, and dextramer-positive and dextramer-negative fractions. Trimming costs V 8 bases and J 4 bases, and their ends lie 16 bases apart. The CDR3 has 14 amino acids, counting the end cysteine and phenylalanine. The CDR3 DNA has 42 bases and is translated from base 1. Based on the germline V gene (reference sequence), the CDR1 and CDR2 sequences are MNHEY and SMNVEV.

This sample was taken from a study of T cells after yellow fever vaccination (dated by TCRdb to between 2018 and 2021). Context from the whole study: The SMART-Seq v4 Ultra Low Input RNA kit was used to prepare libraries from fractions with low cell numbers. To follow T-cell clones before and after both primary and booster YFV17D yellow fever vaccination, bulk TCR alpha and beta repertoires underwent longitudinal sequencing. The cohort comprised two healthy male donors, one aged 18 to 30 and one aged 30 to 39 years. Blood samples were taken at several timepoints before and after primary and secondary immunization, and bulk PBMC replicates and cell subsets were isolated. The paper's findings and limits, for the study overall: Computational filtering was needed because FACS-sorted repertoires could contain abundant contaminating clonotypes from the bulk population. The secondary T-cell response was found to be weaker but faster than the primary response, with a peak reached on day 5 rather than on day 15. A small fraction of clonotypes appeared in both the CD4 and CD8 compartments, likely as a result of convergent recombination. Most clones expanded after primary vaccination were re-detected after the booster (96% of CD4 and about 88% of CD8), suggesting broad memory maintenance. The study included only a couple of donors, which limits how far the findings can be generalized.

Synthesis of TCR cDNA relied on 5'RACE template switching, a step that introduced a universal primer site along with unique molecular identifiers. Priming for cDNA synthesis came from both the TCR alpha and TCR beta constant segments. Two PCR steps were used to amplify libraries, with sample barcodes and sequencing adapters being added in the second step. Libraries were sequenced on Illumina HiSeq 2500 (2x100 bp) or NovaSeq (2x150 bp). The study's own analysis went as follows. Reads were demultiplexed and collapsed into UMI consensus sequences with MIGEC, and V(D)J alignment was performed with MiXCR. Vaccine-responding clonotypes were defined with edgeR using replicate PBMC samples, requiring FDR below 0.01 and a log2 fold change above 5 up to day 15. Each bulk clonotype received a CD4 or CD8 identity based on whether the sequenced CD4 or CD8 repertoire contained that clonotype at higher abundance. The public reads were quality trimmed at Q25 with fastp and then assembled into clones with MiXCR by TCRdb, keeping productive beta chains. One record per CDR3 amino acid sequence lists the most common genes and DNA. The V and J calls were determined by TCRdb, not by the authors. In this sample the table shows about 160,000 distinct CDR3 sequences, about 7% of which occur a single time. In total, the top ten clones hold more than 2.5% of the sample.

Sequenced here: CD4+ T cells sorted from PBMCs, sampled more than 4 days after the first yellow fever vaccination. The rearranged chain carries TRBV27 and TRBJ2-3; TRBD2 is a weak D gene call, 7 bases matching. The origin of this receptor is a man younger than 35 who received the YFV17D yellow fever vaccine. The CDR3 amino acid sequence is: CASHLGGRADTQYF. The DNA sequence is TGTGCCAGCCATCTCGGGGGGCGGGCAGATACGCAGTATTTT.